This passage covers 17 T cell receptor beta chains from one sample sequenced in a study of PD-L1 blockade in urothelial cancer. The sample's time point: pretreatment peripheral blood. The data were produced by immunoSEQ multiplex PCR, yet TCRdb's version contains in-frame clones alone and is incomplete. The sample consists of under 70,000 clones, 70% to 90% of them appearing once. Sample: PBMCs, taken around atezolizumab (anti-PD-L1) treatment. The receptor source for this set is a man in his 70s with urothelial cancer.

This chain uses TRBV6-6 with TRBJ1-1; a possible D gene is TRBD1 (5 bases). The CDR3 extends over 12 amino acids. With 4 bases removed from V and 6 bases from J, the gap between germline ends came to 9 bases. Per the germline V gene, CDR1 is MNHNY and CDR2 is SVGAGI (reference sequence). The DNA of the CDR3 is TGTGCCAGCAGTTCCCGGGGGGCTGAAGCTTTCTTT. Translating gives CASSSRGAEAFF.

The chain joins TRBV7-9 to TRBJ2-7, with 8 bases identical to TRBD1. This CDR3 contains 14 residues. V was pared by 5 bases and J by 2 bases, with 5 bases of the junction left unmatched. The germline V gene has CDR1 SEHNR and CDR2 FQNEAQ (reference sequence). The DNA for the CDR3 is TGTGCCAGCAGCCAGACAGGGGCTACCTACGAGCAGTACTTC. This codes for CASSQTGATYEQYF. The full variable domain, in which reference TRBV7-9 and TRBJ2-7 provide the parts outside the CDR3, is DTGVSQNPRHKITKRGQNVTFRCDPISEHNRLYWYRQTLGQGPEFLTYFQNEAQLEKSRLLSDRFSAERPKGSFSTLEIQRTEQGDSAMYLCASSQTGATYEQYFGPGTRLTVT.

CDR3 residues: CASSLGQGGGETQYF. The CDR3 bases are TGCGCCAGCAGCTTGGGACAGGGTGGTGGCGAGACCCAGTACTTC. The V and J genes are TRBV5-1 and TRBJ2-5; 7 positions match TRBD1. Germline values: CDR1 SGHRS, CDR2 YFSETQ. The CDR3 covers 15 residues. The trim removed 0 bases at V and 5 bases at J, leaving 7 bases unmatched. The full variable domain, completed using reference TRBV5-1 and TRBJ2-5, is KAGVTQTPRYLIKTRGQQVTLSCSPISGHRSVSWYQQTPGQGLQFLFEYFSETQRNKGNFPGRFSGRQFSNSRSEMNVSTLELGDSALYLCASSLGQGGGETQYFGPGTRLLVL.

This rearrangement joins TRBV5-1 to TRBJ1-4; D remains unclear. Germline V gene lookup returns CDR1 SGHRS and CDR2 YFSETQ. Trimming stripped 0 bases from V and 4 bases from J, with 10 bases between. The CDR3 covers 15 residues. DNA of the CDR3: TGCGCCAGCAGCTTGGGTATACAAATTAATGAAAAACTGTTTTTT. Its protein product is CASSLGIQINEKLFF.

The J gene is TRBJ2-7, the V gene TRBV15; TRBD1 agrees at 9 bases. V lost 2 bases and J lost 4; bases outside the gene matches: 6. Germline V gene sequence: CDR1 LNHNV, CDR2 YYDKDF (reference sequence). This CDR3 is built from 15 residues. CDR3 sequence (DNA): TGTGCCACCAGCAGACCCCCGGGACAGGGTTACGAGCAGTACTTC. It specifies CATSRPPGQGYEQYF.

The chain links TRBV5-6 to TRBJ1-1; 7 bases align to TRBD1. The CDR3 spans 18 residues. The germline gives CDR1 SGHDT, CDR2 YYEEEE. V shed 3 bases, J shed 0 bases, and the junction held 14 bases outside the gene matches. The CDR3 region has the DNA TGTGCCAGCAGCTACTCCAAGGCCCCGGGACAGCTGAACACTGAAGCTTTCTTT. Protein: CASSYSKAPGQLNTEAFF. The variable domain in full, completed from reference TRBV5-6 and TRBJ1-1, reads DAGVTQSPTHLIKTRGQQVTLRCSPKSGHDTVSWYQQALGQGPQFIFQYYEEEERQRGNFPDRFSGHQFPNYSSELNVNALLLGDSALYLCASSYSKAPGQLNTEAFFGQGTRLTVV.

V is TRBV9 and J is TRBJ2-7, with TRBD1 identical over 7 bases. The CDR3 runs 14 residues. Trimming took 4 bases from V and 2 from J; bases not matched to a gene: 6. Germline assignment: CDR1 SGDLS and CDR2 YYNGEE. The CDR3 sequence: CASSPGTATYEQYF. DNA for the CDR3: TGTGCCAGCAGCCCCGGGACAGCTACCTACGAGCAGTACTTC.

The chain links TRBV18 to TRBJ1-1; D may be TRBD1 (6 bases). The V end was cut by 6 bases, the J end by 5 bases, with 13 bases between. There are 13 residues in the CDR3. Germline-derived CDR1 and CDR2 are KGHSH and LQKENI. The CDR3 DNA is TGTGCCAGCTCCGGGGGGCGCGTGACTGAAGCTTTCTTT. Residues: CASSGGRVTEAFF.

This chain joins TRBV6-1 and TRBJ2-1, with 8 bases fitting TRBD1. J was trimmed by 0 bases and V by 4 bases; bases with no gene match: 14. Per the germline V gene, CDR1 is MNHNS and CDR2 is SASEGT. The CDR3 spans 19 residues. CDR3 coding DNA: TGTGCCAGCAGTGCTAGTGACAGGGGTATCCCTAGCTCCTACAATGAGCAGTTCTTC. Encoded protein: CASSASDRGIPSSYNEQFF.

This clone was detected only a few times. The chain uses TRBV19 and TRBJ2-7, with D hard to call. The CDR3 runs to 13 residues. V lost 6 bases, J lost 0 bases, and 9 bases lay in between. Germline V gene data show CDR1 as LNHDA and CDR2 as SQIVND (reference sequence). CDR3 nucleotides: TGTGCCAGTAGACCTCGGAGCTCCTACGAGCAGTACTTC. It is translated as CASRPRSSYEQYF.

This clone came up a few times. The J gene is TRBJ1-1, the V gene TRBV28; 8 bases map to TRBD1. Trimming took 4 bases from V and 1 from J; bases not matched to a gene: 2. The germline V gene encodes CDR1 MDHEN and CDR2 SYDVKM. The CDR3 extends over 14 amino acids. This CDR3 reads CASSYGQGNTEAFF. DNA for the CDR3: TGTGCCAGCAGTTACGGACAGGGGAACACTGAAGCTTTCTTT.

This clone was counted only a few times. The DNA of the CDR3 is TGTGCCAGCAGCTTAGAGCGGGAGAAGCAGTTCTTC. The encoded protein is CASSLEREKQFF. The chain combines TRBV7-2 with TRBJ2-1; 8 nucleotides align to TRBD2. The CDR3 runs 12 residues. The germline V gene encodes CDR1 SGHTA and CDR2 FQGNSA. V lost 1 base, J lost 11 bases, and 1 base stayed unmatched. The full variable domain, rest sourced from reference TRBV7-2 and TRBJ2-1, is GAGVSQSPSNKVTEKGKDVELRCDPISGHTALYWYRQSLGQGLEFLIYFQGNSAPDKSGLPSDRFSAERTGGSVSTLTIQRTQQEDSAVYLCASSLEREKQFFGPGTRLTVL.

The chain carries TRBV19 and TRBJ2-6, with D unresolved. Trimming cost V 5 bases and J 4 bases, with 12 bases left between them. Germline CDR1 is LNHDA and CDR2 is SQIVND (reference sequence). There are 15 residues in the CDR3. CDR3 DNA sequence: TGTGCCAGTAGTCCCCTAGAGGCCGGGGCCAACGTCCTGACTTTC. Its protein product is CASSPLEAGANVLTF.

The chain combines TRBV11-3 with TRBJ1-2, with TRBD1 matching 8 bases. The CDR3 contains 19 residues. The V gene's germline CDR1 is SGHNT and CDR2 YENEEA. The V gene end was trimmed by 3 bases and the J gene end by 0 bases; junction bases not matched to a gene: 15. The CDR3 is CASSFIELITGGPNYGYTF. In nucleotides, the CDR3 is TGTGCCAGCAGCTTCATCGAACTAATTACAGGGGGGCCTAACTATGGCTACACCTTC.

This clone is judged medium-sized. V gene TRBV7-9 combines with J gene TRBJ2-1; 7 bases agree with TRBD2. Germline V gene sequence: CDR1 SEHNR, CDR2 FQNEAQ (reference sequence). This CDR3 has 15 amino acids. Trimming at V came to 0 bases and at J to 8 bases, leaving 7 bases not matched to a gene. CDR3 coding DNA: TGTGCCAGCAGCTTAGCGGGGGGGACGGTGGATGAGCAGTTCTTC. Protein sequence: CASSLAGGTVDEQFF.

The chain is built from TRBV18 and TRBJ1-1, with D possibly matching TRBD1 (6 bases). Germline CDR1 is KGHSH and CDR2 is LQKENI. The length of the CDR3 is 17 residues. V lost 3 bases and J 0 bases, leaving 17 bases between the germline ends. The DNA of the CDR3 is TGTGCCAGCTCACCGCAGCCCATACAGGGAATGAACACTGAAGCTTTCTTT. Its protein product is CASSPQPIQGMNTEAFF. The full variable domain, in which reference TRBV18 and TRBJ1-1 provide the parts outside the CDR3, is NAGVMQNPRHLVRRRGQEARLRCSPMKGHSHVYWYRQLPEEGLKFMVYLQKENIIDESGMPKERFSAEFPKEGPSILRIQQVVRGDSAAYFCASSPQPIQGMNTEAFFGQGTRLTVV.

The chain employs TRBV14 and TRBJ2-3; no clear D gene. CDR1 is SGHDN and CDR2 is FVKESK in the germline V gene. This CDR3 has 13 amino acids. Trimming removed 0 bases from V and 4 bases from J, with 5 bases in between. The CDR3 DNA sequence: TGTGCCAGCAGCCAAGATTTAGCAGATACGCAGTATTTT. Translated, it gives CASSQDLADTQYF. The full variable domain, with the rest looked up from reference TRBV14 and TRBJ2-3, is EAGVTQFPSHSVIEKGQTVTLRCDPISGHDNLYWYRRVMGKEIKFLLHFVKESKQDESGMPNNRFLAERTGGTYSTLKVQPAELEDSGVYFCASSQDLADTQYFGPGTRLTVL.